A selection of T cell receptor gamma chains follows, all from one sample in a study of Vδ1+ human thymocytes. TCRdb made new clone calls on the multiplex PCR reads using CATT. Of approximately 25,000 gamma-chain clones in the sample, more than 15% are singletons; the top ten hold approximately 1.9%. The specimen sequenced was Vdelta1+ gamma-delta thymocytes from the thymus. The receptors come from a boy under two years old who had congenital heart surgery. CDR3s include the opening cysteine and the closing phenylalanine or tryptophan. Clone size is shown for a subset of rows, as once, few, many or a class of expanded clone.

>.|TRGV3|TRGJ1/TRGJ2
TGTGCCACCTGGGACAGGCCCAGATATAAGAAACTCTTT
CATWDRPRYKKLF
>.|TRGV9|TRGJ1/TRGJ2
TGTGCCTTGTGGGAGGTGGGAGGTTATTATAAGAAACTCTTT
CALWEVGGYYKKLF
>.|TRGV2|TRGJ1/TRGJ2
TGTGCCACCTGGGACGGGCTTGGTAAGAAACTCTTT
CATWDGLGKKLF
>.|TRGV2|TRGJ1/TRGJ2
TGTGCCACCTGGGACGGGCCATCTTGTTATAAGAAACTCTTT
CATWDGPSCYKKLF
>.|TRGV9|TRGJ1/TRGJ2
TGTGCCTTGTGGGACTACCCCCGAAATAAGAAACTCTTT
CALWDYPRNKKLF
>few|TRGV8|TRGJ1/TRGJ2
TGTGCCACCTGGGAAATAAATTATAAGAAACTCTTT
CATWEINYKKLF
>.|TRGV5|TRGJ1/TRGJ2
TGTGCCACCTGGGAGGCAAATTATTATAAGAAACTCTTT
CATWEANYYKKLF
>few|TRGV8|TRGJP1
TGTGCCACCTGGGATAGTAGCACCACTGGTTGGTTCAAGATATTT
CATWDSSTTGWFKIF
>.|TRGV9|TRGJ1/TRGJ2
TGTGCCTTGTGGGAGACCCCTAATTATTATAAGAAACTCTTT
CALWETPNYYKKLF
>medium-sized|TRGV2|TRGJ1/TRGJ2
TGTGCCACCTGGGACGGCTATTATTATAAGAAACTCTTT
CATWDGYYYKKLF
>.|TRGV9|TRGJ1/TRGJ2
TGTGCCTTGTGGGTAGACTATTATAAGAAACTCTTT
CALWVDYYKKLF
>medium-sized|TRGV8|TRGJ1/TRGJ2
TGTGCCACCTGGGATAATTATAAGAAACTCTTT
CATWDNYKKLF
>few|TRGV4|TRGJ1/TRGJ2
TGTGCCACCTGGGCCTACAACTTGGGGAAGAAACTCTTT
CATWAYNLGKKLF
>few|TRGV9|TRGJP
TGTGCCTTGTGGGAGGTGGAGCGGGAGTTGGGCAAAAAAATCAAGGTATTT
CALWEVERELGKKIKVF
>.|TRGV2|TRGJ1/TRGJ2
TGTGCCACCTGGGACGGCCGAACAGGTGGGAAACTCTTT
CATWDGRTGGKLF
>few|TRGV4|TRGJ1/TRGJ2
TGTGCCACCTGGGATGAAGGTCCTCGGGATAAGAAACTCTTT
CATWDEGPRDKKLF
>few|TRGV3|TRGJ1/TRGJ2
TGTGCCACCTGGGACAGGCCCGCCCCTTATAAGCGGAAACTCTTT
CATWDRPAPYKRKLF
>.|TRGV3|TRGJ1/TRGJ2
TGTGCCACCTGGGACAGGCGGGCGAAACTCTTT
CATWDRRAKLF
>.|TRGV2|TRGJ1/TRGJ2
TGTGCCACCTGGGACGGGCCGGTACCCTATAAGAAACTCTTT
CATWDGPVPYKKLF
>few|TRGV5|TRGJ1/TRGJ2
TGTGCCACCTGGGGGGTGAATTATTATAAGAAACTCTTT
CATWGVNYYKKLF
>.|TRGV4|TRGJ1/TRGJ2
TGTGCCACCTGGGATTGCGAGTATAAGAAACTCTTT
CATWDCEYKKLF
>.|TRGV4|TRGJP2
TGTGCCACCTGGGGACCAGGCGGGTGGATCAAGACGTTT
CATWGPGGWIKTF
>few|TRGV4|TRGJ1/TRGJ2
TGTGCCACCTGGGATCGACCCCAAGATAAGAAACTCTTT
CATWDRPQDKKLF
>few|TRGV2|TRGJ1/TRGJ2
TGTGCCACCTGGGACGGGCCCCCCCACCTTAAACTCTTT
CATWDGPPHLKLF
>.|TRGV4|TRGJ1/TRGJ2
TGTGCCACCTGGGATGGGGGAGGTAATTATAAGAAACTCTTT
CATWDGGGNYKKLF
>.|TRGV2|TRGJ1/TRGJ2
TGTGCCACCTGGGACGGGCGAGGGGGATATAAGAAACTCTTT
CATWDGRGGYKKLF
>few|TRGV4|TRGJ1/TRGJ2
TGTGCCACCTGGGACCTATGTAAGAAACTCTTT
CATWDLCKKLF
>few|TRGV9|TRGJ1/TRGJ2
TGTGCCTTGTGGGATATCGCCCTTTATAAGAAACTCTTT
CALWDIALYKKLF
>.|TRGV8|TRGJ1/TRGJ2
TGTGCCACCTGGGATCCAATTAAGAAACTCTTT
CATWDPIKKLF
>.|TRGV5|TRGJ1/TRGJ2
TGTGCCACCTGGGACAGGGATTCGGAGAAACTCTTT
CATWDRDSEKLF
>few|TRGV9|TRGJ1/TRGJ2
TGTGCCTTGGGTCAGGAGAAACTCTTT
CALGQEKLF
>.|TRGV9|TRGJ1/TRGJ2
TGTGCCTTGTGGGAGGTGGGGTTTTATTATAAGAGACTCTTT
CALWEVGFYYKRLF
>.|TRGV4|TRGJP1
TGTGCCACCTGGGACGTAGATGGTTGGTTCAAGATATTT
CATWDVDGWFKIF
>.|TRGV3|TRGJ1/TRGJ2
TGTGCCACCTGGGACAGGTTGGCTTATAAGAAACTCTTT
CATWDRLAYKKLF
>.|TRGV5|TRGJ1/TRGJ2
TGTGCCACCTGGGACGGCTTCGATAAGAAACTCTTT
CATWDGFDKKLF
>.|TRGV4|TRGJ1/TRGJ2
TGTGCCACCTGGGACGCCGGCCCTAAGAAACTCTTT
CATWDAGPKKLF
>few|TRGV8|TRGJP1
TGTGCCACCTGGGCAATACACACTGGTTGGTTCAAGATATTT
CATWAIHTGWFKIF
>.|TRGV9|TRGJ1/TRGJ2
TGTGCCTTGTGGGATCCTGATTATTATAAGAAACTCTTT
CALWDPDYYKKLF
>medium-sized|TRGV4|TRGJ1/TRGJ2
TGTGCCACCTGGGATGGGCTGTATTATAAGAAACTCTTT
CATWDGLYYKKLF
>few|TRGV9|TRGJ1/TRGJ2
TGTGCCTTGTGGGAGGTAGACAAGAAACTCTTT
CALWEVDKKLF
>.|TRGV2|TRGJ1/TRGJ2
TGTGCCACCTGGGCGGGGAATTATTATAAGAAACTATTT
CATWAGNYYKKLF
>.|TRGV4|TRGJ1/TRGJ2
TGTGCCACCTGGGATTTCTTTAAGAAACTCTTT
CATWDFFKKLF
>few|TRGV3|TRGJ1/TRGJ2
TGTGCCACCCGGGACAGCGTATATAAGAAACTCTTT
CATRDSVYKKLF
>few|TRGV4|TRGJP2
TGTGCCACCTGGGGACGTAGTGATTGGATCAAGACGTTT
CATWGRSDWIKTF
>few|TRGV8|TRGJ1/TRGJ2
TGTGCCACCTGGGATAGGCGATCCCTGAAACTCTTT
CATWDRRSLKLF
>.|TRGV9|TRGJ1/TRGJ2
TGTGCCTTGTGGGAGCCTCCGTATTATAAGAAACTCTTT
CALWEPPYYKKLF
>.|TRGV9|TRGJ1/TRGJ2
TGTGCCTTGTGGGAGGTGTTAAATTATAAGAAACTCTTT
CALWEVLNYKKLF
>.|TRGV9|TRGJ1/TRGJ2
TGTGCCTTGTGGGAGTACAAGAAACTCTTT
CALWEYKKLF
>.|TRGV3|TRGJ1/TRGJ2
TGTGCCACCTGGGACACGGGGGAGAAACTCTTT
CATWDTGEKLF
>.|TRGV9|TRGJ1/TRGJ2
TGTGCCTTGTGGCCCTATTTTGGGAAGAAACTCTTT
CALWPYFGKKLF
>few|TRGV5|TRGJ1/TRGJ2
TGTGCCACCTGGGACAGGCAAAGCTATTATAAGAAACTCTTT
CATWDRQSYYKKLF
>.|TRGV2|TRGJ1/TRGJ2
TGTGCCACCTGGACTGGGGATTATTATAAGAAACTCTTT
CATWTGDYYKKLF
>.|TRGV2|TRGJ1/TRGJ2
TGTGCCACCTGGGACGGACACCTCGGGAAACTCTTT
CATWDGHLGKLF
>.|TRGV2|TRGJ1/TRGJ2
TGTGCCACCTGGGACGGGCGTTGGGATTATAAGAAACTCTTT
CATWDGRWDYKKLF